In its sample, the clone carrying this T cell receptor beta chain was seen many times. Its antigen is not identified. Other autoimmune diseases, uncontrolled infections, pregnancy or lactation led to the exclusion of patients. Amplification of the TCR beta CDR3 regions used RNA transcripts (as template). A first-round RT-PCR used HTBI primers, followed by a second-round multiplex PCR. MiXCR was run by TCRdb on the multiplex PCR reads, yielding one entry per CDR3 protein. The sample lists about 210,000 distinct CDR3 sequences, over 25% seen once, with 9.1% in the top ten. The sample belongs to a study of Graves' ophthalmopathy and Graves' hyperthyroidism. Whole-study findings and limits: Detected in blood as well were most expanded thyroid clonotypes with frequency above 0.001.

This TCR was recovered from a man aged 45-65 years with Graves' ophthalmopathy. Sequenced: peripheral blood.

CDR3 amino acids: CASSKTSGRALEQYF. CDR3 bases: TGTGCCAGCAGTAAAACTAGCGGGAGGGCCCTCGAGCAGTACTTC. The chain employs TRBV6-2 or TRBV6-3 and TRBJ2-7; 13 bases are shared with TRBD2. CDR1 MNHEY and CDR2 SVGEGT come from the germline V gene. This CDR3 is built from 15 residues. V was pared by 5 bases and J by 6 bases, with 7 bases of the junction left unmatched.